A single sample is the source of the 15 T cell receptor beta chains below, sequenced in a study of shared clonotypes between healthy human individuals. Sequencing was performed with immunoSEQ multiplex PCR; in TCRdb, only in-frame clones are kept and a portion is missing. The table includes about 1.4 million clones, roughly 96% detected once. Input material: naive CD4+ T cells sorted from blood. Subset described: CD45RA+ positively selected. These TCRs come from a man aged 25 to 45 in good health.

V gene TRBV15 combines with J gene TRBJ1-5; perhaps TRBD1 as D (6 bases). V was clipped by 3 bases and J by 3 bases, with 12 bases between them. The germline gives CDR1 LNHNV, CDR2 YYDKDF (reference sequence). CDR3 size: 15 residues. The CDR3 bases are TGTGCCACCAGCAGTTGGACAGTACTCAATCAGCCCCAGCATTTT. Its translation is CATSSWTVLNQPQHF.

CDR3 DNA sequence: TGTGCCAGCAGCTTAGCACTAGCGGGCTTCCCCACCCACCCCGGGGAGCTGTTTTTT. Translation gives CASSLALAGFPTHPGELFF. V is TRBV7-2 and J is TRBJ2-2; 9 nucleotides agree with TRBD2. Germline CDR1 and CDR2: SGHTA and FQGNSA. This CDR3 is 19 amino acids long. The ends lost 0 bases at V and 6 bases at J; junction bases unmatched: 14.

This clone was seen only once. This chain links TRBV7-9 with TRBJ2-1; D is undetermined. Germline V gives CDR1 SEHNR, CDR2 FQNEAQ (reference sequence). Trimming took off 1 base at V and 4 bases at J, with 14 bases between the two ends. The CDR3 is 16 residues long. The CDR3, as DNA: TGTGCCAGCAGCTTAGGCCCGGGTGGGAAATACAATGAGCAGTTCTTC. This encodes CASSLGPGGKYNEQFF.

The V and J genes are TRBV18 and TRBJ1-5; D remains unclear. Looked up from germline, CDR1 is KGHSH and CDR2 is LQKENI. The V and J ends lost 2 bases and 6 bases respectively, with 8 bases between them. The CDR3 loop spans 13 amino acids. CDR3 nucleotide sequence: TGTGCCAGCTCACCAACTCGGGCTCAGCCCCAGCATTTT. It encodes CASSPTRAQPQHF.

The genes are TRBV18 and TRBJ2-1; TRBD2 matches at 7 bases. The CDR3 consists of 16 residues. V was pared by 3 bases and J by 4 bases, with 9 bases of the junction left unmatched. The V gene's germline CDR1 is KGHSH and CDR2 LQKENI. The CDR3 coding sequence is TGTGCCAGCTCACCCAAAGCCGGGACTACTTACAATGAGCAGTTCTTC. This codes for CASSPKAGTTYNEQFF.

On this clone: Distinct nucleotide sequences in the sample also encode this CDR3. The chain combines TRBV5-1 with TRBJ1-1; 8 nucleotides line up with TRBD1. The V and J ends lost 0 bases and 5 bases, in that order; junction bases with no gene match: 3. The CDR3 runs to 14 residues. Germline V gene data show CDR1 as SGHRS and CDR2 as YFSETQ. The CDR3, as DNA: TGCGCCAGCAGCTTGGAACAGGGGGGTACTGAAGCTTTCTTT. Translated: CASSLEQGGTEAFF.

This sequence joins TRBV5-6 and TRBJ2-3; no firm D call. Looked up from germline, CDR1 is SGHDT and CDR2 is YYEEEE. The V gene lost 6 bases and the J gene lost 2 bases, with 13 bases spanning the gap. This CDR3 has 14 amino acids. Written as DNA, the CDR3 is TGTGCCAGCACAATCCCCCCAAACACAGATACGCAGTATTTT. Protein sequence: CASTIPPNTDTQYF.

The rearrangement uses TRBV30 and TRBJ2-2, with 11 bases fitting TRBD2. The CDR3 covers 15 residues. Looked up from germline, CDR1 is GTSNPN and CDR2 is SVGIG (reference sequence). V dropped 3 bases and J dropped 3; count of bases not matched to a gene: 3. CDR3 in amino acids: CAWSGTSGDTGELFF. The CDR3 nucleotides are TGTGCCTGGAGCGGGACTAGCGGCGACACCGGGGAGCTGTTTTTT. Filled out from reference TRBV30 and TRBJ2-2, the complete variable domain reads SQTIHQWPATLVQPVGSPLSLECTVEGTSNPNLYWYRQAAGRGLQLLFYSVGIGQISSEVPQNLSASRPQDRQFILSSKKLLLSDSGFYLCAWSGTSGDTGELFFGEGSRLTVL.

CDR3 region: CASGLVYREGRGNEQFF. The CDR3 nucleotides are TGTGCTAGTGGTTTGGTATACCGGGAGGGCCGAGGGAATGAGCAGTTCTTC. The chain carries TRBV12-5 and TRBJ2-1; 8 bases match TRBD2. Germline loops: CDR1 LGHNT, CDR2 FRNRAP. V lost 0 bases to trimming and J lost 7 bases; unmatched junction nucleotides: 11. The CDR3 totals 17 residues.

The genes are TRBV5-6 and TRBJ2-1; 9 positions match TRBD2. Germline CDR1 and CDR2: SGHDT and YYEEEE. The V segment lost 4 bases and the J segment 4 bases; nucleotides outside the gene matches: 9. This CDR3 has 16 residues. CDR3 amino acids: CASSATGTSRYNEQFF. CDR3 DNA: TGTGCCAGCAGCGCCACCGGGACTAGCCGGTACAATGAGCAGTTCTTC.

The chain couples TRBV7-2 to TRBJ2-7; possible D gene TRBD2, 6 bases. The V gene lost 0 bases and the J gene lost 2 bases, with 8 bases spanning the gap. CDR1 is SGHTA, CDR2 FQGNSA, per germline. The length of the CDR3 is 14 residues. CDR3 nucleotide sequence: TGTGCCAGCAGCTTAGCGGGACTGCCCTACGAGCAGTACTTC. As protein: CASSLAGLPYEQYF. Variable domain in full (rest from reference TRBV7-2 and TRBJ2-7): GAGVSQSPSNKVTEKGKDVELRCDPISGHTALYWYRQSLGQGLEFLIYFQGNSAPDKSGLPSDRFSAERTGGSVSTLTIQRTQQEDSAVYLCASSLAGLPYEQYFGPGTRLTVT.

The chain links TRBV2 to TRBJ2-5; D gene ambiguous. The CDR3 extends over 11 amino acids. Germline CDR1 reads SNHLY; CDR2 reads FYNNEI. CDR3 amino acids: CGAGLTETQYF. The CDR3 nucleotides read TGTGGAGCCGGGTTAACGGAGACCCAGTACTTC.

This clone is a singleton in its sample. The chain recombines TRBV27 with TRBJ1-1; 8 bases agree with TRBD1. Trimming at V came to 5 bases and at J to 6 bases, leaving 5 bases not matched to a gene. The CDR3 spans 13 residues. Germline CDR1 MNHEY, CDR2 SMNVEV (reference sequence). The CDR3 DNA reads as TGTGCCAGCAGTCTTGGACAGGGTGCTGAAGCTTTCTTT. Its translation is CASSLGQGAEAFF.

This sequence joins TRBV11-3 and TRBJ1-1; perhaps TRBD1 as D (6 bases). This CDR3 comprises 14 residues. Germline V CDR1 and CDR2: SGHNT, YENEEA. The ends were cut back, 4 bases at V and 4 bases at J, with 13 bases in the middle. CDR3 in amino acids: CASSSEGGSTEAFF. Written as DNA, the CDR3 is TGTGCCAGCAGCTCGGAGGGGGGGAGCACTGAAGCTTTCTTT.

V is TRBV10-3 and J is TRBJ2-1, with D tentatively TRBD2 (6 bases). Trimming removed 10 bases from V and 0 bases from J, with 22 bases in between. Germline values: CDR1 ENHRY, CDR2 SYGVKD. CDR3 length: 17 residues. The chain's CDR3 is CANITSWQPSSYNEQFF. CDR3 in DNA: TGTGCCAACATTACTAGCTGGCAGCCGAGCTCCTACAATGAGCAGTTCTTC.